This is a list of T cell receptor beta chains from one sample in a study of human T cells and chemical hapten exposure. One entry per CDR3 protein, called by TCRdb with MiXCR from the RACE reads. The data hold a few hundred thousand distinct CDR3 sequences, with around 5.5% observed a single time. The sample here was whole blood, taken in connection with sensitization to the hapten diphenylcyclopropenone (DPC). The origin of the receptors is a woman under 30 with alopecia areata. Some clones in this sample may be carry-over from other donors' samples. Each CDR3 is given without its conserved first and last residue. The order of the fields is V gene, D gene, CDR3 protein. A D gene is named only where the DNA matches it firmly.

TRBV6-2/TRBV6-3,TRBD1,ASSYSDRGLGNQPQH
TRBV7-2,-,ASSFAGRYEQY
TRBV3-1,-,ASSQLHEQY
TRBV27,-,ASSLYPGHTEAF
TRBV18,-,ASSPERTEAF
TRBV6-2/TRBV6-3,TRBD1,ASSRDRGAGELF
TRBV7-9,-,ASGWAASTDTQY
TRBV29-1,-,SVGNFRHTVTEAF
TRBV6-6,-,ASTLASSSYEQY
TRBV10-3,-,AISESQLGSYEQY
TRBV13,TRBD2,ASSLGGWTSELLAKNIQY
TRBV12-3/TRBV12-4,-,ASSGVGDYQPQH
TRBV20-1,TRBD1,SAQDRRGEEPQH
TRBV6-6,-,ASSPMNGETQY
TRBV4-1,-,ASSQVLTTGASRYNEQF
TRBV29-1,-,SGVSNTEAF
TRBV12-5,TRBD1,ASGLDRGTEAF
TRBV6-6,-,ASSDTSNQPQH
TRBV2,TRBD2,ASAPRTSGGDTQY
TRBV28,-,ASSTDGLTT
TRBV2,-,ASSEAQESRQF
TRBV6-5,-,ASSGLGTRYEQY
TRBV9,-,ASSPHLKGDYNEQF
TRBV6-5,-,ASSSGPGAYNEQF
TRBV20-1,TRBD1,SARDVDRGNYEQY